This entry describes one T cell receptor (beta chain). The data were taken from a study of blood T cell repertoires in COVID-19. Study-wide background: Acute and convalescent COVID-19 specimens originated in the United States, Italy and Spain. Sample material is recorded as cDNA or gDNA derived from T cells, B-cell-depleted T cells, or PBMCs.

The CDR3 loop spans 14 amino acids. V dropped 5 bases and J dropped 1; count of bases not matched to a gene: 3. CDR1 is SGHAT, CDR2 FQNNGV, per germline. Per the original data handling: Cell counts per sample came from amplifying reference gene primers. Sequenced by immunoSEQ multiplex PCR; TCRdb stores in-frame clones only, minus some. That table furnishes V, J and clone size, whereas the DNA furnished D and trimming. The repertoire consists of 95,000 to 130,000 clones, with 90% occurring once and the leading ten covering approximately 1.7%. This rearrangement joins TRBV11-2 to TRBJ2-3; 7 nucleotides match TRBD2. The sequencing sample was made of peripheral blood. This clonotype originated in a human donor with active COVID-19. The donor label of this sample is uncertain. CDR3 sequence: CASSGGGGTDTQYF. The DNA for the CDR3 is TGTGCCAGCAGCGGGGGAGGGGGCACAGATACGCAGTATTTT.